This entry describes one T cell receptor (beta chain). There is no known antigen for this receptor. The sample holds no much larger clone one base away, and base qualities are not on file. This sample was included in a study of blood T cell repertoires in COVID-19 (dated by TCRdb to 2020 to 2021). Broadly, across the study: Samples from collaborators originated in the United States, Italy and Spain and spanned both the acute and convalescent phases of COVID-19. The prospective study material was composed of cDNA or gDNA derived from T cells, B-cell-depleted T cells, or PBMCs. Subjects who had been exposed to COVID-19, were actively infected with it, or had recovered from it provided the deeply sampled blood TCRbeta repertoires that made up the dataset. The repertoires were released in a freely available public database intended as a resource for research on the immune response to SARS-CoV-2. Samples were obtained from the ongoing ImmuneRACE study (first 160 participants) and from approximately 1,200 subjects provided by 6 global collaborators. Sample metadata almost always included a de-identified subject ID, COVID-19 status, age in years and sex. Where available, HLA class I and class II types were obtained from metadata supplied by the sample provider rather than from assay-based typing. Overall study outcomes, separate from this receptor: Clinical and demographic metadata were provided uncurated, with the amount varying by source and participant.

The CDR1 and CDR2 encoded by the germline V gene are MDHEN and SYDVKM. The CDR3 covers 13 residues, taking in both the cysteine and the phenylalanine. Of the read, only the CDR3 DNA is kept; its 39 bases are in frame from base 1. V is shortened by 6 bases, J by 5 bases, and the region joining them spans 10 bases. Enrolling through a virtual design, the prospective study's participants ranged in age from roughly 18 to 95 years and lived across about two dozen United States geographic areas. In the prospective study, participants were assigned to cohorts based on the clinical history participants reported in a screening survey and a study questionnaire. Recovered participants in ImmuneRACE Cohort 3 were defined by two consecutive negative NP/OP PCR tests, clearance by a healthcare professional, or resolution of symptoms. Mobile phlebotomists in the prospective study collected whole blood, serum and a nasopharyngeal or oropharyngeal swab from every participant. Additional blood draws and questionnaires over an approximately 2-month period could optionally be provided by prospective study participants. Before DNA extraction, prospective study blood samples were shipped either frozen or at room temperature.

TCRbeta CDR3 regions were amplified from genomic DNA by means of the immunoSEQ Assay, a bias-controlled multiplex PCR. The paper's data handling went like this. The number of nucleated cells in each sample was estimated by amplification of reference gene primers within the assay. To quantify the absolute abundance of each unique TCRbeta CDR3 rearrangement, sequence reads were collapsed and filtered. For each sample, productive Simpson clonality was calculated as the square root of Simpson's diversity index across productive rearrangements. TCRdb took this table from immuneACCESS and kept in-frame rearrangements with V and J called. Such tables lack part of the clones; where checked against another copy, unresolved V genes explain under half of the gap, and the rest is unexplained. That table gives V, J and clone size, and the DNA gave D and trimming. The sample table contains roughly 160,000 clones; only one count was recorded for 80% to 85% of them. The top ten clonotypes cover about an eighth of the sample.

The sequencing sample was made of PBMCs or T cells enriched from blood (not recorded which). This chain is built from TRBV28 and TRBJ2-2, with no D gene named confidently. This clonotype was obtained from a woman in her sixties or seventies who had recovered from COVID-19. The DNA sequence reads TGTGCCAGCAGACAGACCCTAACCGGGGAGCTGTTTTTT. Translated, it reads CASRQTLTGELFF.